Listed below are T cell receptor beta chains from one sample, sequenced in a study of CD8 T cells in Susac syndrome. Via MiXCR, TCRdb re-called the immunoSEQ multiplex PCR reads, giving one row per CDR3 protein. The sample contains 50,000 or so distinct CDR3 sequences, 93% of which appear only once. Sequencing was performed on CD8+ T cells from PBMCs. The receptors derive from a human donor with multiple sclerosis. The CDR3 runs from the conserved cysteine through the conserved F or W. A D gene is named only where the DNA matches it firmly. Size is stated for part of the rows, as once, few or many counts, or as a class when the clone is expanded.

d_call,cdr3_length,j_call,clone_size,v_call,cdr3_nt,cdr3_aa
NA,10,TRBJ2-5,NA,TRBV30,TGTGCCTGGGAGCAAGGGACCCAGTACTTC,CAWEQGTQYF
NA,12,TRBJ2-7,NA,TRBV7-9,TGTGCCAGCAGCCTGGGAAGGTTCGAGCAGTACTTC,CASSLGRFEQYF
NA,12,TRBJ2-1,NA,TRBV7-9,TGTGCCAGCAGCTTCAAGGTTAGTGAGCAGTTCTTC,CASSFKVSEQFF
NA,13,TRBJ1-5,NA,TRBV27,TGTGCCAGCAGTTTATTCCAGAATCAGCCCCAGCATTTT,CASSLFQNQPQHF
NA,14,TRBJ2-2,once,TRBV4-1,TGCGCCAGCAGCCGCAGGGTGGACACCGGGGAGCTGTTTTTT,CASSRRVDTGELFF
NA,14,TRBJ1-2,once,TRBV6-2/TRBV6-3,TGTGCCAGCAGTTTTTCAGGACGGAACTATGGCTACACCTTC,CASSFSGRNYGYTF
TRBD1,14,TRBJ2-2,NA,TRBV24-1,TGTGCCACCAGTCAACAGGGGGACACCGGGGAGCTGTTTTTT,CATSQQGDTGELFF
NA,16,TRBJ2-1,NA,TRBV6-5,TGTGCCAGCAGTTACCAATTCGGGCGGCCTGGAAATGAGCAGTTCTTC,CASSYQFGRPGNEQFF
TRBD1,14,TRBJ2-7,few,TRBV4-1,TGCGCCAGCAGCCGGGGGACAGGGGCCTACGAGCAGTACTTC,CASSRGTGAYEQYF
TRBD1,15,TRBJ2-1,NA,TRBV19,TGTGCCAGTAGTATCTCCAGGGGGCCCTACAATGAGCAGTTCTTC,CASSISRGPYNEQFF
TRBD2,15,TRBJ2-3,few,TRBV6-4,TGTGCCAGCAGTGAAGTCGGGGGGGCTACAGATACGCAGTATTTT,CASSEVGGATDTQYF
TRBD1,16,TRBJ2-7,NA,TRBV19,TGTGCCAGTAGTATTGATTGGGACAGGGTGCCCCACGAGCAGTACTTC,CASSIDWDRVPHEQYF
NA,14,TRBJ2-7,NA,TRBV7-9,TGTGCCAGCAGCTTAATTATTTCTCCACACGAGCAGTACTTC,CASSLIISPHEQYF
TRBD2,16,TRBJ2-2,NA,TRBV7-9,TGTGCCAGCAGCTTATCTCGGGGGGTTAACACCGGGGAGCTGTTTTTT,CASSLSRGVNTGELFF